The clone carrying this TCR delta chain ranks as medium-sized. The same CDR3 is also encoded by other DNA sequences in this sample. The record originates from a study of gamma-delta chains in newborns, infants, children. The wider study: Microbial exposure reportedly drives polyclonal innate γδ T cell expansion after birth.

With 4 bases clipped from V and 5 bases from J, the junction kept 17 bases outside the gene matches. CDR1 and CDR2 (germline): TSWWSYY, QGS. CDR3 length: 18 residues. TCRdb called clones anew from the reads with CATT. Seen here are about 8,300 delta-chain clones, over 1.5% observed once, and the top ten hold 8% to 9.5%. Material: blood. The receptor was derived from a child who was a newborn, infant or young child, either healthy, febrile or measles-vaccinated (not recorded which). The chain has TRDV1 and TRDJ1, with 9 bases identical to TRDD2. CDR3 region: CALGGRAFLRLLRDKLIF. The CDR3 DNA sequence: TGTGCTCTTGGGGGCAGGGCCTTCCTACGCTTGTTACGGGATAAACTCATCTTT.